The 3 T cell receptor beta chains listed next were all sequenced from one sample in a study of beta chain features in type 1 diabetes. Study outcomes and limitations: Type 1 diabetes patients showed a moderate but significant shortening of TCRB CDR3s in all four CD4+ subsets.

All of the isolated RNA was reverse transcribed, so expressed TCRB transcripts were sequenced. The assay was immunoSEQ multiplex PCR, and TCRdb's table has in-frame clones only and misses some. The table has a few hundred thousand clones, about a tenth seen once; the top ten hold over 0.015%. No antigens are known for them. The sequencing input was naive CD4+ T cells from blood. The receptors stem from a man under 40 with type 1 diabetes.

This chain links TRBV5-1 with TRBJ2-1; a weak D match, TRBD2 (6 bases). There are 14 residues in the CDR3. Germline-derived CDR1 and CDR2 are SGHRS and YFSETQ. V dropped 4 bases and J dropped 6 bases, with 14 bases sitting between them. DNA of the CDR3: TGCGCCAGCAGCACCTCGGGACTCCGCAATGAGCAGTTCTTC. It specifies CASSTSGLRNEQFF. The complete variable domain, with remaining parts taken from reference TRBV5-1 and TRBJ2-1, reads KAGVTQTPRYLIKTRGQQVTLSCSPISGHRSVSWYQQTPGQGLQFLFEYFSETQRNKGNFPGRFSGRQFSNSRSEMNVSTLELGDSALYLCASSTSGLRNEQFFGPGTRLTVL.

The CDR3 region has the DNA TGTGCCAGCAGTAGATTAGACAGGCGGCACACCGGGGAGCTGTTTTTT. This codes for CASSRLDRRHTGELFF. The V gene is TRBV9, the J gene TRBJ2-2, with D maybe TRBD1 (6 bases). The CDR3 totals 16 residues. Germline loops: CDR1 SGDLS, CDR2 YYNGEE. V lost 5 bases and J 3 bases, leaving 17 bases between the germline ends.

As DNA, the CDR3 is TGCGCCAGCAGCTTGCAAAGCGGGGGGTACCAAGAGACCCAGTACTTC. It is translated as CASSLQSGGYQETQYF. This chain connects TRBV5-1 to TRBJ2-5, with 9 bases matching TRBD2. The germline V gene encodes CDR1 SGHRS and CDR2 YFSETQ. This CDR3 region has 16 residues. With V trimmed by 1 base and J by 0 bases, 4 bases remained unmatched.